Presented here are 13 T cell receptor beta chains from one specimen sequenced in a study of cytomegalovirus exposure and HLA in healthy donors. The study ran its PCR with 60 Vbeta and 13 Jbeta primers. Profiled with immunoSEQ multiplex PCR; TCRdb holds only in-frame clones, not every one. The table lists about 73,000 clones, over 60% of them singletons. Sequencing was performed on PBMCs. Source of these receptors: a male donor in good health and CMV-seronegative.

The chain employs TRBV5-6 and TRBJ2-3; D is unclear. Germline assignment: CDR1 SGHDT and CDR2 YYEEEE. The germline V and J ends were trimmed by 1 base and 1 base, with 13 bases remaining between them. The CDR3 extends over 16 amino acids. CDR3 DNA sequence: TGTGCCAGCAGCTTGAGCCAGGTCTCTGGCACAGATACGCAGTATTTT. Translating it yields CASSLSQVSGTDTQYF.

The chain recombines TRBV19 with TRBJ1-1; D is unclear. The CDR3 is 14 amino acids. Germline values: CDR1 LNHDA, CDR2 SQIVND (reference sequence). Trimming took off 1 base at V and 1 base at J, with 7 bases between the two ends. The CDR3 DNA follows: TGTGCCAGTAGTATAGGTTCGGGGAACACTGAAGCTTTCTTT. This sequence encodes CASSIGSGNTEAFF.

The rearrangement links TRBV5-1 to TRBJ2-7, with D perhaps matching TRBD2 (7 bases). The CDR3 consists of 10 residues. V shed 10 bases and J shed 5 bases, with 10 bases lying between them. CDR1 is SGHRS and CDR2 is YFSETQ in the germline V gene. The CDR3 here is CAGGGHEQYF. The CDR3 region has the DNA TGCGCCGGGGGGGGCCACGAGCAGTACTTC.

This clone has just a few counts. CDR3 loop: CAWKRKNDDEQFF. CDR3 in DNA: TGTGCCTGGAAGCGGAAGAACGACGATGAGCAGTTCTTC. This chain links TRBV30 with TRBJ2-1, with a possible D match to TRBD2 (5 bases). The CDR3 is 13 residues long. Germline lookup yields CDR1 GTSNPN and CDR2 SVGIG (reference sequence). V lost 4 bases to trimming and J lost 8 bases, with 15 bases between them.

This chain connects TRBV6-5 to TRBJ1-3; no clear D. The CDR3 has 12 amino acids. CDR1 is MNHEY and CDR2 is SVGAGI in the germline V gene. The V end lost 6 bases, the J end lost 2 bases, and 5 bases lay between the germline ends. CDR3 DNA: TGTGCCAGCAGATCCACTGGAAACACCATATATTTT. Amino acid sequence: CASRSTGNTIYF.

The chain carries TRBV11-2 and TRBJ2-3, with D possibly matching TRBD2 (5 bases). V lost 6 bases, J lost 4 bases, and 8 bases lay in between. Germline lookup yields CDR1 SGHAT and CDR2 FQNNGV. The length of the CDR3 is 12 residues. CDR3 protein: CASRWTADTQYF. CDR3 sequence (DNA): TGTGCCAGCAGGTGGACTGCAGATACGCAGTATTTT.

The CDR3 spells CASRPGGGSTFSYEQYF. The CDR3 bases are TGCGCCAGCAGACCCGGGGGGGGTTCTACTTTTTCCTACGAGCAGTACTTC. J is TRBJ2-7 and V is TRBV10-2; 8 positions match TRBD2. Germline CDR1 and CDR2: WSHSY and SAAADI. This CDR3 has 17 amino acids. The junction had 14 bases not matched to a gene; V was cut back by 6 bases and J by 1 base.

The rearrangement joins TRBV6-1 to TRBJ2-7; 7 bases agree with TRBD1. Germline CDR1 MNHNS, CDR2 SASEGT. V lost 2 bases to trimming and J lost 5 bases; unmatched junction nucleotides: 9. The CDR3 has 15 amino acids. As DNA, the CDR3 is TGTGCCAGCAGTGAAACGACAGGGTTGCCGGACGAGCAGTACTTC. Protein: CASSETTGLPDEQYF.

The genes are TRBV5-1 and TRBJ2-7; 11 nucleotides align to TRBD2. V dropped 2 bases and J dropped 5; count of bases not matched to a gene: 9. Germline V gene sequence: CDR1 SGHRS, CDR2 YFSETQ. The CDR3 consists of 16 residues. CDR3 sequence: CASSFLIAGGPNEQYF. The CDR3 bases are TGCGCCAGCAGCTTTTTAATAGCGGGAGGGCCGAACGAGCAGTACTTC.

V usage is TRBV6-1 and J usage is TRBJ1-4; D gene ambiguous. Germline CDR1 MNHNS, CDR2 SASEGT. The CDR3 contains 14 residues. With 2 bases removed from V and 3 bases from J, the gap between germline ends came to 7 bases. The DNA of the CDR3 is TGTGCCAGCAGTGAACGAGTCTCTAATGAAAAACTGTTTTTT. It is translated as CASSERVSNEKLFF.

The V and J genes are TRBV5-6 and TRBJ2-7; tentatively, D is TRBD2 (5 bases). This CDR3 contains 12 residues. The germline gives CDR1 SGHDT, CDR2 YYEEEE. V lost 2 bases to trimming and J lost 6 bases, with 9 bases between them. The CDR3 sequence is CASSFGECEQYF. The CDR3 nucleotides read TGTGCCAGCAGCTTCGGGGAATGCGAGCAGTACTTC.

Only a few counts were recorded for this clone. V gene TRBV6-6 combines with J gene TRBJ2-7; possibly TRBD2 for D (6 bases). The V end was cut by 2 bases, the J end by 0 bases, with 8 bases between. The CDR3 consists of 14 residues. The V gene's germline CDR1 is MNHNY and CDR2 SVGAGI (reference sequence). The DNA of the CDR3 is TGTGCCAGCAGTTACCGAGCGGGCTCCTACGAGCAGTACTTC. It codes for CASSYRAGSYEQYF.

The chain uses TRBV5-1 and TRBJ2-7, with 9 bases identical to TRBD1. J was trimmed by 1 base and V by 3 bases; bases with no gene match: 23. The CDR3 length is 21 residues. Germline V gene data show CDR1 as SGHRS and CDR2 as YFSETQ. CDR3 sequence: CASSWGLRLGQGVGGSYEQYF. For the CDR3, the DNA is TGCGCCAGCAGCTGGGGGCTCCGGTTGGGACAGGGTGTAGGAGGGTCCTACGAGCAGTACTTC. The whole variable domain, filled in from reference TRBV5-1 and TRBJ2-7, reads KAGVTQTPRYLIKTRGQQVTLSCSPISGHRSVSWYQQTPGQGLQFLFEYFSETQRNKGNFPGRFSGRQFSNSRSEMNVSTLELGDSALYLCASSWGLRLGQGVGGSYEQYFGPGTRLTVT.